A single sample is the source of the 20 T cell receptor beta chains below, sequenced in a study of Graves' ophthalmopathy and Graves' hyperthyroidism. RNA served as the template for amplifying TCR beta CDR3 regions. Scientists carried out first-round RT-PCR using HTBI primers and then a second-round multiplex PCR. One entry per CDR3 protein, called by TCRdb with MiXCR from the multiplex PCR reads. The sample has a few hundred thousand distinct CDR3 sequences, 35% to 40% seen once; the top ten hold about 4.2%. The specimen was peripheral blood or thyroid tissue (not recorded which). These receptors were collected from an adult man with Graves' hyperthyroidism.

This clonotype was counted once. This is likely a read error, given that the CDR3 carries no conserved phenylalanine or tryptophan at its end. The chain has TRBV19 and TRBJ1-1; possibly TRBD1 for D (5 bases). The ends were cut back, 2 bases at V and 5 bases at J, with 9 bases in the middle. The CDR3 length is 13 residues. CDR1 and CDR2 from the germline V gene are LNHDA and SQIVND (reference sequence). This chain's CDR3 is CASSITGNTEAFS. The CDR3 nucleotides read TGTGCCAGTAGTATAACAGGAAATACTGAAGCTTTCTCT.

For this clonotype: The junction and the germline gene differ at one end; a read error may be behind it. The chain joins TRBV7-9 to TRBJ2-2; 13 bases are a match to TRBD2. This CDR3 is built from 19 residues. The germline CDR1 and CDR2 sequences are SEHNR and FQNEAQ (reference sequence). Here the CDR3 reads CASSLAPGLAGVNTGELFF. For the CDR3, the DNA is TGCGCCAGCAGCTTGGCCCCAGGACTAGCGGGGGTGAACACCGGGGAGCTGTTTTTT.

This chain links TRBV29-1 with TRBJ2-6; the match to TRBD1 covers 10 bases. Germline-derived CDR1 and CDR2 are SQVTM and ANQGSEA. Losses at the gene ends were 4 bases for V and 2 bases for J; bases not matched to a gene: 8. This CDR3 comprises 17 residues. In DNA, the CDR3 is TGCAGCGTTGTTTCGGGACAGGGGTTACCTGGGGCCAACGTCCTGACTTTC. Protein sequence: CSVVSGQGLPGANVLTF.

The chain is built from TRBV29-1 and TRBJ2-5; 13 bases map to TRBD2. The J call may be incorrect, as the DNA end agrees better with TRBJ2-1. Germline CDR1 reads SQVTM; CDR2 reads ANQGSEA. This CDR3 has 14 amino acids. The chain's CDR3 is CSVDTSGGANEQFF. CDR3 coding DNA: TGCAGCGTGGACACTAGCGGGGGGGCAAATGAGCAGTTCTTC.

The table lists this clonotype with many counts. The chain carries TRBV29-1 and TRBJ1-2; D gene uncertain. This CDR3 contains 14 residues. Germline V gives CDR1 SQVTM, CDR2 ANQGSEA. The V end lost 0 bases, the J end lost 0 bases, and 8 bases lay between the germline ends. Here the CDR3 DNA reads TGCAGCGTTGAAGATAGGTCTTCTAACTATGGCTACACCTTC. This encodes CSVEDRSSNYGYTF.

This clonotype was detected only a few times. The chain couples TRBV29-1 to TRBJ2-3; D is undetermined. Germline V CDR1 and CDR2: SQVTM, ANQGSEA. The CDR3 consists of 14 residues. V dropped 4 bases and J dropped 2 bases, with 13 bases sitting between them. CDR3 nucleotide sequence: TGCAGCGTTGTCAAGGTTAGGTCCACAGATACGCAGTATTTT. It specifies CSVVKVRSTDTQYF.

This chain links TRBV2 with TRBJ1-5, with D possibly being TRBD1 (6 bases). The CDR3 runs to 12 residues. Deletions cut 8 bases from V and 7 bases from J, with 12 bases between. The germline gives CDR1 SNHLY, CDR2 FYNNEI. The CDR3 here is CASEPTGQPQHF. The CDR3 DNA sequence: TGTGCCAGCGAGCCAACAGGGCAGCCCCAGCATTTT.

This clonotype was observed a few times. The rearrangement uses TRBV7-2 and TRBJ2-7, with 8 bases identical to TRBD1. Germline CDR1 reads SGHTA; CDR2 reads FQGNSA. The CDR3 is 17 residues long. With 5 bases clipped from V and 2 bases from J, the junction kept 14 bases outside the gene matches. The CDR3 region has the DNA TGTGCCAGCAGCCTTCTCATACCCGGGACAGGACCCTACGAGCAGTACTTC. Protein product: CASSLLIPGTGPYEQYF.

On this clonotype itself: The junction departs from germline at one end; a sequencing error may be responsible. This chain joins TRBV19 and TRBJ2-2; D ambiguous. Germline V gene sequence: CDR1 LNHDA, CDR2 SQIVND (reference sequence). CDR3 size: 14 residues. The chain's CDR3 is CGSSMGGNTGELFF. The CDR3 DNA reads TGTGGCAGTAGTATGGGTGGGAACACCGGGGAGCTGTTTTTT.

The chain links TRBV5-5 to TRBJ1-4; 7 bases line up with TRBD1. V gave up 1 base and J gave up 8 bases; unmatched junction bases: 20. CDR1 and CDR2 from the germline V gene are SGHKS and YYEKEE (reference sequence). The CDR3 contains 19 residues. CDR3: CASSLSFGTVRGMEEKLFF. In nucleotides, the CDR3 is TGTGCCAGCAGCTTGTCCTTCGGGACAGTTCGGGGAATGGAGGAAAAACTGTTTTTT. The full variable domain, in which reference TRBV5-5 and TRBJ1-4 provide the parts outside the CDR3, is DAGVTQSPTHLIKTRGQQVTLRCSPISGHKSVSWYQQVLGQGPQFIFQYYEKEERGRGNFPDRFSARQFPNYSSELNVNALLLGDSALYLCASSLSFGTVRGMEEKLFFGSGTQLSVL.

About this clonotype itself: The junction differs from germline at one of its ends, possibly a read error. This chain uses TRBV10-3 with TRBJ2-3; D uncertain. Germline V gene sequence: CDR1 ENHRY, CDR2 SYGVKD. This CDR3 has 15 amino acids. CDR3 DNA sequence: TGTGCCAGCAGTTCCCCGGCGCATAGCACAGATACGCAGTATTTT. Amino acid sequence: CASSSPAHSTDTQYF.

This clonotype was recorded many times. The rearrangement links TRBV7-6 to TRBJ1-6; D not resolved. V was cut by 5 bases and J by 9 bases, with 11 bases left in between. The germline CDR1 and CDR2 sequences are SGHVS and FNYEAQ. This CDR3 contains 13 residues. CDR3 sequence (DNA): TGTGCCAGCAGCCAAACCCCCGTTTCACCCCTCCACTTT. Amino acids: CASSQTPVSPLHF. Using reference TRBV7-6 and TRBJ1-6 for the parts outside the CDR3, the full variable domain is GAGVSQSPRYKVTKRGQDVALRCDPISGHVSLYWYRQALGQGPEFLTYFNYEAQQDKSGLPNDRFSAERPEGSISTLTIQRTEQRDSAMYRCASSQTPVSPLHFGNGTRLTVT.

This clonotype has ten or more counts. CDR3 coding DNA: TGTGCCAGCAGCTTCCAAACTGAACCTCAAGAGACCCAGTACTTC. It codes for CASSFQTEPQETQYF. The J gene is TRBJ2-5, the V gene TRBV7-9; no clear D. Germline CDR1 is SEHNR and CDR2 is FQNEAQ (reference sequence). The V end lost 3 bases, the J end lost 2 bases, and 13 bases lay between the germline ends. CDR3 length: 15 amino acids.

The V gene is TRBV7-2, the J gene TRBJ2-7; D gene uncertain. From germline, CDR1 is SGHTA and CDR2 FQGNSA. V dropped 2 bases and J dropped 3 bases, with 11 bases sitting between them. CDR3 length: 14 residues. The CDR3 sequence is CASSLLDRGYEQYF. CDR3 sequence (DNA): TGTGCCAGCAGCTTATTGGATCGTGGCTACGAGCAGTACTTC. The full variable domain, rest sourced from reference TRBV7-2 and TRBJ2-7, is GAGVSQSPSNKVTEKGKDVELRCDPISGHTALYWYRQSLGQGLEFLIYFQGNSAPDKSGLPSDRFSAERTGGSVSTLTIQRTQQEDSAVYLCASSLLDRGYEQYFGPGTRLTVT.

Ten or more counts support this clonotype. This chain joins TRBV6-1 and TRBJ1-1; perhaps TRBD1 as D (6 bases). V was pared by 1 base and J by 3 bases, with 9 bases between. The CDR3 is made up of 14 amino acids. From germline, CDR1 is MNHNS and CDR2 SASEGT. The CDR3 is CASSEGTVYTEAFF. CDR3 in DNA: TGTGCCAGCAGTGAAGGGACAGTATACACTGAAGCTTTCTTT.

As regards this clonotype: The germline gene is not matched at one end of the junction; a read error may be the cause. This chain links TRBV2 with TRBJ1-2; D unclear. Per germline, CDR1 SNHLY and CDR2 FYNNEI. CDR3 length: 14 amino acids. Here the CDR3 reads CVSSLSVTGYGYTF. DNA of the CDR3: TGTGTCAGCAGTTTATCCGTGACCGGCTATGGCTACACCTTC.

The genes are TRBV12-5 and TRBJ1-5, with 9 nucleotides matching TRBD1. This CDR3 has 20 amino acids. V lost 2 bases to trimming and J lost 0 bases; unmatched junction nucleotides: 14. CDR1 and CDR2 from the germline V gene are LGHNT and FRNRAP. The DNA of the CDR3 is TGTGCTAGTGGTTTGTTGATGTGGGACAGGGCCTTGGGTAGCAATCAGCCCCAGCATTTT. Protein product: CASGLLMWDRALGSNQPQHF.

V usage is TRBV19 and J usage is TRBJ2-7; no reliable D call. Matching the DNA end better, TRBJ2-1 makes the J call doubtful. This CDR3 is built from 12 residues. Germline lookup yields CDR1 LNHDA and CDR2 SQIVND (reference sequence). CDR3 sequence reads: CATQMGYNEQFF. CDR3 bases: TGTGCCACCCAGATGGGGTACAATGAGCAGTTCTTC.

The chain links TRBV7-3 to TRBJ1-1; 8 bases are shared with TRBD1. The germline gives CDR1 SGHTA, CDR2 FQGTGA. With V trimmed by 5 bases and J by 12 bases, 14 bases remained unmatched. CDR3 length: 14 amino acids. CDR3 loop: CASSPPGQETATFF. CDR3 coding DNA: TGTGCCAGCAGCCCCCCGGGACAGGAGACTGCGACTTTCTTT.

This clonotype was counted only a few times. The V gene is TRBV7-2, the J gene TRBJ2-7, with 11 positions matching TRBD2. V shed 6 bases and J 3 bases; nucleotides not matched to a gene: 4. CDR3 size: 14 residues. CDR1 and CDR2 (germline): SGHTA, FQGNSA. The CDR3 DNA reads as TGTGCCAGCAGTAGGACTAGCGGGCGCTACGAGCAGTACTTC. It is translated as CASSRTSGRYEQYF.